These 17 T cell receptor beta chains were sequenced from one sample in a study of blood T cell repertoires in COVID-19. Assay used: immunoSEQ multiplex PCR; TCRdb lists only in-frame clones, some missing. Of about 210,000 clones in the sample, 65% to 85% are singletons; the top ten hold less than 3.5%. The sequencing input was peripheral blood. The source of these receptors is a man aged 45 to 65 with active or convalescent COVID-19.

The CDR3 sequence: CASSMRGGTYEQYF. The CDR3 DNA reads TGTGCCAGTAGTATGAGAGGGGGAACCTACGAGCAGTACTTC. The chain recombines TRBV19 with TRBJ2-7, with D tentatively TRBD1 (6 bases). The V end was cut by 3 bases, the J end by 2 bases, with 11 bases between. The CDR3 extends over 14 amino acids. The V gene's germline CDR1 is LNHDA and CDR2 SQIVND (reference sequence).

The J gene is TRBJ1-5, the V gene TRBV24-1; D ambiguous. Germline CDR1 KGHDR, CDR2 SFDVKD. CDR3 length equals 13 residues. V lost 5 bases to trimming and J lost 1 base, with 5 bases between them. The CDR3 DNA reads TGTGCCACCAGTGCAGGAAGCAATCAGCCCCAGCATTTT. It translates to CATSAGSNQPQHF.

V gene TRBV13 combines with J gene TRBJ2-5; D is perhaps TRBD2 (6 bases). The germline gives CDR1 PRHDT, CDR2 FYEKMQ (reference sequence). The CDR3 spans 17 residues. V was clipped by 5 bases and J by 1 base, with 20 bases between them. CDR3 region: CASSPPRAGRFQETQYF. As DNA, the CDR3 is TGTGCCAGCAGCCCTCCCCGGGCAGGGAGGTTCCAAGAGACCCAGTACTTC.

J is TRBJ1-2 and V is TRBV21-1. TRBV21-1 is recorded as a pseudogene. This CDR3 comprises 15 residues. The CDR3 spells CASSKDAVINYGYTF. Written as DNA, the CDR3 is TGTGCCAGCAGCAAAGATGCGGTAATTAACTATGGCTACACCTTC.

This chain connects TRBV7-6 to TRBJ2-5; the match to TRBD2 covers 14 bases. Trimming at V came to 4 bases and at J to 5 bases, leaving 9 bases not matched to a gene. Looked up from germline, CDR1 is SGHVS and CDR2 is FNYEAQ. This CDR3 is built from 17 residues. The CDR3: CASSYSGTSGSVETQYF. The CDR3, as DNA: TGTGCCAGCAGCTACTCGGGGACTAGCGGGAGTGTTGAGACCCAGTACTTC.

This clone was recorded only once. The chain links TRBV11-3 to TRBJ1-1, with 7 bases aligning to TRBD1. Germline loops: CDR1 SGHNT, CDR2 YENEEA. This CDR3 spans 14 amino acids. The junction had 0 bases not matched to a gene; V was cut back by 1 base and J by 1 base. The CDR3 sequence: CASSLGQGNTEAFF. The CDR3 nucleotides are TGTGCCAGCAGCTTAGGACAGGGGAACACTGAAGCTTTCTTT. Together with reference TRBV11-3 and TRBJ1-1, the CDR3 gives the full variable domain: EAGVVQSPRYKIIEKKQPVAFWCNPISGHNTLYWYLQNLGQGPELLIRYENEEAVDDSQLPKDRFSAERLKGVDSTLKIQPAELGDSAVYLCASSLGQGNTEAFFGQGTRLTVV.

The J gene is TRBJ2-7, the V gene TRBV7-2, with 9 bases identical to TRBD1. The junction had 10 bases not matched to a gene; V was cut back by 5 bases and J by 5 bases. This CDR3 comprises 15 residues. Germline assignment: CDR1 SGHTA and CDR2 FQGNSA. This CDR3 reads CASSHTTGGGHEQYF. The CDR3 DNA reads as TGTGCCAGCAGCCACACGACAGGGGGTGGCCACGAGCAGTACTTC.

J is TRBJ1-1 and V is TRBV30; D perhaps matches TRBD1 (6 bases). Deletions cut 4 bases from V and 4 bases from J, with 10 bases between. Germline V gene lookup returns CDR1 GTSNPN and CDR2 SVGIG (reference sequence). The CDR3 sequence is 12 residues long. The CDR3 region is CAWTRGSTEAFF. The CDR3 coding sequence is TGTGCCTGGACCAGGGGTAGCACTGAAGCTTTCTTT.

The gene calls are TRBV28 and TRBJ2-7; TRBD2 matches 10 bases. Germline CDR1 and CDR2: MDHEN and SYDVKM. The CDR3 covers 15 residues. The ends lost 3 bases at V and 2 bases at J; junction bases unmatched: 4. CDR3 loop: CASSFSGGITYEQYF. CDR3 coding DNA: TGTGCCAGCAGTTTTAGCGGGGGGATAACCTACGAGCAGTACTTC.

V usage is TRBV12-3 or TRBV12-4 and J usage is TRBJ1-2; tentative D call: TRBD1 (6 bases). This CDR3 is 13 amino acids long. Trimming stripped 3 bases from V and 2 bases from J, with 7 bases between. In DNA, the CDR3 is TGTGCCAGCAGTTTTAGGGGGAACTATGGCTACACCTTC. This translates into CASSFRGNYGYTF.

This clone was recorded once. The gene calls are TRBV3-1 (or the pseudogene TRBV3-2) and TRBJ2-3; 16 bases are shared with TRBD2. The trim removed 4 bases at V and 3 bases at J, leaving 10 bases unmatched. This CDR3 contains 19 residues. The germline gives CDR1 LGHDT, CDR2 YNNKEL (reference sequence). CDR3 DNA sequence: TGTGCCAGCAGCCCCCTCCGTGGGACTAGCGGGGGGGGGACAGATACGCAGTATTTT. The encoded protein is CASSPLRGTSGGGTDTQYF.

This clone was detected once. This rearrangement joins TRBV28 to TRBJ2-2; D call uncertain. Germline V lookup: CDR1 MDHEN, CDR2 SYDVKM. Trimming stripped 5 bases from V and 4 bases from J, with 8 bases between. The CDR3 loop spans 13 amino acids. The CDR3 is CASSPVITGELFF. The CDR3 DNA follows: TGTGCCAGCAGTCCCGTTATCACCGGGGAGCTGTTTTTT.

This clone was picked up one time. CDR3 sequence (DNA): TGTGCCAGCAGCTTGGGCGGGACAGGAGGCAATGAGCAGTTCTTC. Its translation is CASSLGGTGGNEQFF. The rearrangement links TRBV5-4 to TRBJ2-1, with 8 bases that match TRBD1. Unmatched junction bases numbered 5, after V lost 0 bases and J lost 6 bases. The length of the CDR3 is 15 residues. Germline loops: CDR1 SGHNT, CDR2 YYREEE (reference sequence).

The chain joins TRBV9 to TRBJ1-2; TRBD1 matches at 8 bases. Unmatched junction bases numbered 8, after V lost 0 bases and J lost 4 bases. Germline V lookup: CDR1 SGDLS, CDR2 YYNGEE. The CDR3 spans 16 residues. CDR3 DNA sequence: TGTGCCAGCAGCGTAGGCGGGCAGGGGGCGCTCTATGGCTACACCTTC. Translating gives CASSVGGQGALYGYTF. The whole variable domain, remainder taken from reference TRBV9 and TRBJ1-2, is DSGVTQTPKHLITATGQRVTLRCSPRSGDLSVYWYQQSLDQGLQFLIQYYNGEERAKGNILERFSAQQFPDLHSELNLSSLELGDSALYFCASSVGGQGALYGYTFGSGTRLTVV.

V usage is TRBV27 and J usage is TRBJ1-6, with TRBD1 as a possible D gene (5 bases). The CDR3 runs to 13 residues. With 7 bases removed from V and 8 bases from J, the gap between germline ends came to 12 bases. Germline loops: CDR1 MNHEY, CDR2 SMNVEV (reference sequence). The CDR3 region has the DNA TGTGCCAGCAAAATGGTCAGGGATTCACCCCTCCACTTT. Its translation: CASKMVRDSPLHF.

The CDR3: CASSLRTGMNTEAFF. The CDR3 DNA reads as TGTGCCAGCAGCTTAAGGACAGGGATGAACACTGAAGCTTTCTTT. V usage is TRBV27 and J usage is TRBJ1-1; 8 nucleotides align to TRBD1. V dropped 6 bases and J dropped 0; count of bases not matched to a gene: 6. CDR1 is MNHEY and CDR2 is SMNVEV in the germline V gene (reference sequence). CDR3 length: 15 residues.

This clone turned up a few times. This sequence joins TRBV10-2 and TRBJ2-7; D perhaps matches TRBD1 (5 bases). The germline V gene has CDR1 WSHSY and CDR2 SAAADI. The CDR3 is made up of 13 amino acids. The ends were cut back, 2 bases at V and 3 bases at J, with 8 bases in the middle. In DNA form, the CDR3 reads TGCGCCAGCAGTGAGCGGCAGGGCTACGAGCAGTACTTC. It specifies CASSERQGYEQYF.